This record covers a single T cell receptor (beta chain). What it binds is not known. The source of the sample is a study of early T cells in non-severe SARS-CoV-2 infection. At the level of the study: Sequenced bulk RNA came from whole blood that was unsorted, and chains were unpaired. General observations from the study: VDJdb matching skewed toward anti-spike CD8 responses, missing private and CD4 specificities.

Unique molecular identifiers were added to individual cDNA molecules. TCRdb ran MiXCR on the 5' RACE reads and lists one entry per CDR3 protein. Counted here are about 100,000 distinct CDR3 sequences, about 12% occurring once; the ten biggest clones make up 3.1%. What was sequenced was whole blood. This receptor was obtained from an adult who was a healthcare worker with PCR-confirmed SARS-CoV-2 infection or an uninfected control (not recorded which).

The chain's CDR3 is CASSQEDRGNQPQHF. Here the CDR3 DNA reads TGCGCCAGCAGCCAAGAAGACAGGGGCAATCAGCCCCAGCATTTT. This chain links TRBV4-1 with TRBJ1-5; 7 bases are shared with TRBD1. J gave up 2 bases and V 0 bases, and 1 base lay outside the gene matches. The germline CDR1 and CDR2 sequences are MGHRA and YSYEKL. The CDR3 is made up of 15 amino acids.